Reported below is one T cell receptor beta chain. The target of this receptor is not known. No base-level quality is on record; no much larger clone is a single base apart. This entry belongs to a study of T cell responses to AZD1222 COVID-19 vaccine (dated by TCRdb to 2020 to 2023). With respect to the entire study: A total of more than 230 trial participants underwent TCR sequencing, of whom 207 had received two doses of AZD1222 and roughly 26 had received two doses of the MenACWY control vaccine. Trial participants were enrolled into age subgroups of 18-55, 56-69 and 70-plus years, which contained approximately 150, 28 and 58 TCR-sequenced participants, respectively.

Taken with the paper, the label for time point translates to: about 28 days (+/-7) after the second vaccine dose. The sample's treatment or condition, from its label and the paper: meningococcal conjugate vaccine given as trial control. Vaccinee samples came from UK trials COV001 and COV002, including a single-blind randomized controlled phase 2/3 trial of AZD1222 (ChAdOx1 nCoV-19) in healthy adults. For TCRbeta chain sequencing, PBMC samples from trial participants were taken at day 0 and at day 28 after the second dose. Spanning cysteine to phenylalanine, the CDR3 consists of 15 amino acids. CDR3 DNA is the only sequence kept; it has 45 bases, read in frame from the first base. Broad study findings and their caveats: Participants were mostly white British, with more females than males. The authors suggested clonal diversity may have been underestimated. Because no day 14 peak-response samples were available, repertoires were characterized only after the peak T cell response. The 56-69-year group was small, and its depth increase did not reach significance, likely because of low power. CD4 TCRs associated with the vaccine covered the entire spike protein, and the dominant responses were in regions 160-218 and 743-854. Conclusions about previously exposed vaccinees are limited, since just a handful of AZD1222 recipients were seropositive for SARS-CoV-2 at baseline. Nearly half of unique spike-specific TCRs reportedly recognized epitopes outside regions mutated in the B.1.351 and B.1.1.7 variants. After two AZD1222 doses, spike-specific TCR breadth and depth were significantly higher than at day 0 and than in MenACWY recipients.

The CDR3 regions of human TCRbeta chains were subjected to immunosequencing. Concerning the study's data processing: Repertoire TCRs were checked for matches against a reference library of SARS-CoV-2-specific TCRs that had been generated using the MIRA antigen-specificity platform. Breadth was defined as the fraction of unique TCRs that were SARS-CoV-2-associated, and depth was defined as the fraction of total T cells that were SARS-CoV-2-associated. Each spike-specific TCR was assigned to its reactive spike region and to a CD4 or CD8 class using the MIRA data. Log10-transformed breadth and depth values were compared by one-way ANOVA with Sidak's multiple comparisons tests. TCRdb mirrors the immuneACCESS table, restricted to in-frame sequences. Some clones are absent from its copies; in checked studies, under half trace to an unresolved V gene, and the reason for the others is unknown. V, J and clone size derive from that table, while D and trimming were established from the DNA sequence. In this sample the table shows around 130,000 clones, over 75% of which occur a single time. 4% to 5% of the sample comes from the top ten.

This receptor was obtained from an adult who received the MenACWY meningococcal vaccine as a control. This chain joins TRBV21-1 to TRBJ2-5; the table assigns TRBD2, which was not confirmed against the DNA. TRBV21-1 is assigned pseudogene status. The sample was peripheral blood, taken 28 days after the second dose of the MenACWY control vaccine. The CDR3 protein sequence reads: CASSKSGGPYETQYF. The nucleotides read TGTGCCAGCAGCAAGAGCGGGGGGCCGTACGAGACCCAGTACTTC.